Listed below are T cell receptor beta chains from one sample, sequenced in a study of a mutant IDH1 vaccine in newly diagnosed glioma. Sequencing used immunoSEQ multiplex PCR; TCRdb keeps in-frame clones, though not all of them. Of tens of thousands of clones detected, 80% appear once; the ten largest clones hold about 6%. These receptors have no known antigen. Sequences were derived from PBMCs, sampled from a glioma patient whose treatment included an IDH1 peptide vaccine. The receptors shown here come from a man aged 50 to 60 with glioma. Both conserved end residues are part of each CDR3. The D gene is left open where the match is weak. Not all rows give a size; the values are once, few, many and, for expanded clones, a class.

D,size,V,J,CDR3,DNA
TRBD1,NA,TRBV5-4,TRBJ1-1,CASSPMTGGKTEAFF,TGTGCCAGCAGCCCGATGACAGGGGGCAAGACTGAAGCTTTCTTT
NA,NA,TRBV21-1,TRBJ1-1,CASSAKKGIGTGFRMNTEAFF,TGTGCCAGCAGCGCCAAAAAGGGAATCGGGACAGGGTTTAGGATGAACACTGAAGCTTTCTTT
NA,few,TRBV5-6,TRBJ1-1,CASSFGQTEAFF,TGTGCCAGCAGCTTTGGACAGACCGAAGCTTTCTTT
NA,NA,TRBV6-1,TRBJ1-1,CAERQNMNTEAFF,TGTGCCGAACGACAGAACATGAACACTGAAGCTTTCTTT
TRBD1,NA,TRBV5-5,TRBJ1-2,CASSPGTGNGYTF,TGTGCCAGCAGCCCCGGGACAGGGAATGGCTACACCTTC
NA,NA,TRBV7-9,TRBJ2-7,CASGDPSVYEQYF,TGTGCCAGCGGAGACCCGAGCGTGTACGAGCAGTACTTC
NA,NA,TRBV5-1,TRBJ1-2,CASSLGGRNYGYTF,TGCGCCAGCAGCTTGGGGGGGCGCAACTATGGCTACACCTTC
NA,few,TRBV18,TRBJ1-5,CASSPGSDQPQHF,TGTGCCAGCTCCCCCGGGTCGGACCAGCCCCAGCATTTT
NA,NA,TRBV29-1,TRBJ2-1,CSVEVGAGHEQFF,TGCAGCGTTGAGGTGGGAGCCGGCCATGAGCAGTTCTTC
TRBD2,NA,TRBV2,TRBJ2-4,CASSSSGIRGKNIQYF,TGTGCCAGCAGTTCTAGCGGGATTCGAGGCAAAAACATTCAGTACTTC
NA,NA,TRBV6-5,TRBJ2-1,CASSLRRIHEQFF,TGTGCCAGCAGTTTAAGACGGATACATGAGCAGTTCTTC
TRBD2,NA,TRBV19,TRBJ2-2,CASSATGGPSGELFF,TGTGCCAGTAGTGCGACGGGGGGGCCTTCCGGGGAGCTGTTTTTT
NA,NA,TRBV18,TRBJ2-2,CASSPSVLNTGELFF,TGTGCCAGCTCACCTTCCGTCCTGAACACCGGGGAGCTGTTTTTT
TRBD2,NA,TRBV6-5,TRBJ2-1,CASTSSGRAGEQFF,TGTGCCAGTACATCTAGCGGGAGGGCCGGCGAGCAGTTCTTC
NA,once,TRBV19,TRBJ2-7,CASSRATDEQYF,TGTGCCAGTAGTAGAGCGACAGACGAGCAGTACTTC
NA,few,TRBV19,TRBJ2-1,CASSIGEASYNEQFF,TGTGCCAGTAGTATCGGGGAAGCGTCCTACAATGAGCAGTTCTTC
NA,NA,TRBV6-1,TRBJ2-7,CASSERGTSPYEQYF,TGTGCCAGCAGTGAAAGGGGCACCTCTCCCTACGAGCAGTACTTC
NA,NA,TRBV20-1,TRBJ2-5,CSAIGERYF,TGCAGTGCTATTGGGGAACGGTACTTC
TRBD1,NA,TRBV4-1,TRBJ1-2,CASSQVVRGDYGYTF,TGCGCCAGCAGCCAAGTTGTCAGGGGGGACTATGGCTACACCTTC
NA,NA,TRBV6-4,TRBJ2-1,CASGYYNEQFF,TGTGCCAGCGGATATTACAATGAGCAGTTCTTC
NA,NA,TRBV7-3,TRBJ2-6,CASSPSGAGANVLTF,TGTGCCAGCAGCCCCTCAGGGGCTGGGGCCAACGTCCTGACTTTC
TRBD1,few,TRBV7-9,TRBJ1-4,CASSSWTGSHIGEKLFF,TGTGCCAGCAGCTCCTGGACAGGGAGTCACATTGGTGAAAAACTGTTTTTT
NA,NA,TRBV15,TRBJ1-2,CATSRDELNYGYTF,TGTGCCACCAGCAGAGATGAGCTAAACTATGGCTACACCTTC
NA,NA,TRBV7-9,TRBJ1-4,CASSFLKGGKLFF,TGTGCCAGCAGCTTCCTGAAGGGTGGAAAACTGTTTTTT
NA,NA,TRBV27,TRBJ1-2,CASRRTGGNYGYTF,TGTGCCAGCAGGCGCACGGGGGGGAACTATGGCTACACCTTC
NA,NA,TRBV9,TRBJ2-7,CASSVAPGSSYEQYF,TGTGCCAGCAGCGTAGCTCCGGGGTCCTCCTACGAGCAGTACTTC
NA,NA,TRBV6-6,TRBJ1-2,CASTSGGLTGYTF,TGTGCCAGCACCTCCGGGGGCCTGACTGGCTACACCTTC
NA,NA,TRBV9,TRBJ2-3,CASAGLLADTDTQYF,TGTGCCAGCGCAGGCTTGTTGGCAGACACAGATACGCAGTATTTT
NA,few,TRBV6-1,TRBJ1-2,CASRSTGPLPNTF,TGTGCCAGCAGATCTACAGGGCCCCTACCTAACACCTTC
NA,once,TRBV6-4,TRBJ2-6,CASSDNSGANVLTF,TGTGCCAGCAGTGACAACTCTGGGGCCAACGTCCTGACTTTC
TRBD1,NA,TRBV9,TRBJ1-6,CASSVGQGGNSPLHF,TGTGCCAGCAGCGTGGGACAGGGTGGTAATTCACCCCTCCACTTT
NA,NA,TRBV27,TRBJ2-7,CASSSGYEQYF,TGTGCCAGCAGTTCGGGTTATGAGCAGTACTTC
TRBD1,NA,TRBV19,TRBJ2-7,CASSERDRVFHEQYF,TGTGCCAGTAGTGAACGGGACAGGGTATTCCACGAGCAGTACTTC
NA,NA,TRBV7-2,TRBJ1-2,CASNSNEGRFGGYTF,TGTGCCAGCAACTCCAATGAGGGCAGGTTCGGCGGCTACACCTTC
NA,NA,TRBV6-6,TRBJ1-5,CASSVEEYSNQPQHF,TGTGCCAGCAGTGTCGAGGAGTATAGCAATCAGCCCCAGCATTTT
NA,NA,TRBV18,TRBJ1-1,CASSPPSGVSAQAFF,TGTGCCAGCTCACCACCCTCCGGGGTTAGCGCGCAAGCTTTCTTT
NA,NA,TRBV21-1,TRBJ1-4,CASRTGFNEKLFF,TGTGCCAGCAGGACAGGGTTTAATGAAAAACTGTTTTTT
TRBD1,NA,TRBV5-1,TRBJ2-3,CASSLGPGQGADTQYF,TGCGCCAGCAGCTTGGGGCCGGGACAGGGGGCAGATACGCAGTATTTT
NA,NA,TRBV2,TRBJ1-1,CASSEARGNTEAFF,TGTGCCAGCAGTGAAGCCAGGGGGAACACTGAAGCTTTCTTT
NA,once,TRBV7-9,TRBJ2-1,CASSFSIPGFPSSYNEQFF,TGTGCCAGCAGCTTTTCAATACCAGGGTTCCCGAGCTCCTACAATGAGCAGTTCTTC
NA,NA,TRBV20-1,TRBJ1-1,CSASIVEAFF,TGCAGTGCTAGTATTGTTGAAGCTTTCTTT
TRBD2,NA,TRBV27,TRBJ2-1,CASSRLAGDNEQFF,TGTGCCAGCAGCCGACTAGCGGGAGACAATGAGCAGTTCTTC
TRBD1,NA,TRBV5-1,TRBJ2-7,CASSLASGTGLGEQYF,TGCGCCAGCAGCTTGGCCTCCGGGACAGGTCTCGGCGAGCAGTACTTC
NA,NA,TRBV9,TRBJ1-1,CASSVDQMNTEAFF,TGTGCCAGCAGCGTAGATCAGATGAACACTGAAGCTTTCTTT
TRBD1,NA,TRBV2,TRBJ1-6,CASSNEDRGHSPLHF,TGTGCCAGCAGTAACGAGGACAGGGGCCATTCACCCCTCCACTTT
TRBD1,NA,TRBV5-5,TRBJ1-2,CASSSPHSKDRPNYGYTF,TGTGCCAGCAGTTCTCCCCACTCTAAGGACAGGCCTAACTATGGCTACACCTTC
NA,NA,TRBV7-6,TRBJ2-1,CASSTFLDVSSYNEQFF,TGTGCCAGCAGCACTTTCCTCGACGTTAGCTCCTACAATGAGCAGTTCTTC
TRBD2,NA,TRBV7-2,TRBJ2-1,CASSPGTRNEQFF,TGTGCCAGCAGCCCCGGGACTAGGAATGAGCAGTTCTTC
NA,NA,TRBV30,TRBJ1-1,CAWNRVGNTEAFF,TGTGCCTGGAATAGGGTGGGTAACACTGAAGCTTTCTTT